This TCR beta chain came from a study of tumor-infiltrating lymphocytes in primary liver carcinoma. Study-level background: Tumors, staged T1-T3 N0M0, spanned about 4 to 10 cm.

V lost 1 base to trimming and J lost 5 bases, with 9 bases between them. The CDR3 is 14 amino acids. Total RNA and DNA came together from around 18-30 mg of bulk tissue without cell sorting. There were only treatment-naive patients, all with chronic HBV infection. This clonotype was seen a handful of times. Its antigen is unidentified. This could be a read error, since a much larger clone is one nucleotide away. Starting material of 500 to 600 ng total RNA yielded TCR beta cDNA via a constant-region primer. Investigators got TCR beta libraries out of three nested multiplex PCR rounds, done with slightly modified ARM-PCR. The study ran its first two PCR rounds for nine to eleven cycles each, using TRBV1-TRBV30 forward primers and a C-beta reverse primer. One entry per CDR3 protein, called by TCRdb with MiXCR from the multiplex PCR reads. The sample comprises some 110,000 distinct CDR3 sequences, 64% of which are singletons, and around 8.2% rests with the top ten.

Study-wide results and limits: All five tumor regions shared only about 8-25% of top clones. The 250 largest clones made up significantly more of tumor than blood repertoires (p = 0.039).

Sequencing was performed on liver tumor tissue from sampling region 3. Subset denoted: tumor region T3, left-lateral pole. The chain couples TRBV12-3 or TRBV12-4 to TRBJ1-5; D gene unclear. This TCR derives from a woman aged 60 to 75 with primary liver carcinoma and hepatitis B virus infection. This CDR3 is CASSLGREYQPQHF. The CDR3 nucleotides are TGTGCCAGCAGTTTAGGACGGGAGTATCAGCCCCAGCATTTT.